One T cell receptor beta chain is described in this entry. The length of the CDR3 is 13 residues. V lost 2 bases and J lost 5, with 9 bases in between. The V gene's germline CDR1 is MRHNA and CDR2 SNTAGT. This record belongs to a study of cytomegalovirus exposure and HLA in healthy donors. The method was immunoSEQ multiplex PCR; TCRdb's version includes in-frame clones alone and lacks a portion of them. This sample carries 200,000 or so clones, around nine tenths of them seen once, and the ten largest clones take 0.85% to 1.2%. The V call is TRBV6-4, the J call TRBJ1-1, with D tentatively TRBD1 (5 bases). The origin of this receptor is a woman aged 18-30 years in good health and CMV-seronegative. The specimen was PBMCs. The CDR3: CASSDRGGTEAFF. CDR3 coding DNA: TGTGCCAGCAGTGACAGGGGAGGGACTGAAGCTTTCTTT.